Following are 23 T cell receptor beta chains from one sample sequenced in a study of cytomegalovirus exposure and HLA in healthy donors. Primers included in the PCR were 60 Vbeta and 13 Jbeta primers. Sequenced by immunoSEQ multiplex PCR; TCRdb stores in-frame clones only, minus some. Of about 130,000 clones detected, roughly 82% appear once; the ten largest clones hold roughly 2.5%. Sequenced: PBMCs. The receptors originated from a man aged 50 to 60 in good health and CMV-seronegative.

The chain couples TRBV5-1 to TRBJ1-3; tentative D call: TRBD1 (5 bases). Germline V gene lookup returns CDR1 SGHRS and CDR2 YFSETQ. The CDR3 contains 14 residues. Deletions cut 4 bases from V and 1 base from J, with 9 bases between. The CDR3: CASSPGTSGNTIYF. The CDR3 DNA reads TGCGCCAGCAGCCCCGGGACTTCTGGAAACACCATATATTTT.

The genes are TRBV16 and TRBJ1-5; D call uncertain. Trimming removed 1 base at V and 4 bases at J, with 14 bases between. Per germline, CDR1 KGHSY and CDR2 FQNENV. The CDR3 spans 16 residues. The CDR3 DNA is TGTGCCAGCAGCCAATTCCCCGGGATGTTAAATCAGCCCCAGCATTTT. It yields the protein CASSQFPGMLNQPQHF.

V and J are TRBV19 and TRBJ2-1; TRBD1 agrees at 10 bases. The germline CDR1 and CDR2 sequences are LNHDA and SQIVND (reference sequence). CDR3 length: 16 residues. Unmatched junction bases numbered 6, after V lost 4 bases and J lost 3 bases. The CDR3 nucleotides read TGTGCCAGTAGTAAAACGACAGGGGGCAGCTACAATGAGCAGTTCTTC. Its translation is CASSKTTGGSYNEQFF.

The chain combines TRBV7-9 with TRBJ2-1, with TRBD1 matching over 8 bases. The J segment lost 4 bases and the V segment lost 5 bases, leaving 10 bases of the junction unmatched. The germline V gene encodes CDR1 SEHNR and CDR2 FQNEAQ (reference sequence). This CDR3 has 16 residues. The DNA for the CDR3 is TGTGCCAGCAGCACCTCGGACAGGGCCCTTTACAATGAGCAGTTCTTC. It yields the protein CASSTSDRALYNEQFF.

This chain uses TRBV15 with TRBJ2-3; weak D call: TRBD1 (5 bases). The V gene's germline CDR1 is LNHNV and CDR2 YYDKDF (reference sequence). This CDR3 has 13 residues. Trimming removed 4 bases from V and 3 bases from J, with 8 bases in between. The CDR3 spells CATSTHRTDTQYF. The CDR3 DNA follows: TGTGCCACCAGCACCCACAGGACAGATACGCAGTATTTT.

The chain carries TRBV4-3 and TRBJ2-1; D gene uncertain. CDR1 is LGHNA, CDR2 YSLEER, per germline. The CDR3 consists of 12 residues. V dropped 4 bases and J dropped 5 bases, with 6 bases sitting between them. CDR3 nucleotides: TGCGCCAGCAGCCCACTAAACAATGAGCAGTTCTTC. It specifies CASSPLNNEQFF.

This rearrangement joins TRBV5-4 to TRBJ2-1; 10 bases map to TRBD1. CDR1 is SGHNT and CDR2 is YYREEE in the germline V gene (reference sequence). V shed 7 bases, J shed 8 bases, and the junction held 9 bases outside the gene matches. The CDR3 is made up of 14 amino acids. In nucleotides, the CDR3 is TGTGCCAGCTTGTGGGACAGGGGTGGCGATGAGCAGTTCTTC. Translation: CASLWDRGGDEQFF.

This chain connects TRBV7-8 to TRBJ2-7; no reliable D call. From germline, CDR1 is SGHVS and CDR2 FQNEAQ. The ends were cut back, 5 bases at V and 0 bases at J, with 14 bases in the middle. CDR3 length: 15 residues. CDR3 sequence: CASSREGGSSYEQYF. CDR3 DNA: TGTGCCAGCAGCCGAGAAGGCGGTAGCTCCTACGAGCAGTACTTC.

This clone is a singleton in its sample. V is TRBV30 and J is TRBJ1-5; 7 nucleotides align to TRBD1. V gave up 5 bases and J gave up 6 bases; unmatched junction bases: 10. The CDR3 loop spans 14 amino acids. Germline-derived CDR1 and CDR2 are GTSNPN and SVGIG (reference sequence). The DNA for the CDR3 is TGTGCCTGGGGGCCAGGGGGATGGATTCAGCCCCAGCATTTT. It yields the protein CAWGPGGWIQPQHF.

This clone is a singleton in its sample. CDR3 loop: CASSQGQGISYEQYF. The CDR3 nucleotides are TGCGCCAGCAGCCAGGGACAGGGGATCTCCTACGAGCAGTACTTC. The J gene is TRBJ2-7, the V gene TRBV4-1, with 10 bases aligning to TRBD1. CDR1 and CDR2 from the germline V gene are MGHRA and YSYEKL. This CDR3 has 15 amino acids. V shed 3 bases, J shed 0 bases, and the junction held 2 bases outside the gene matches.

This chain joins TRBV4-1 and TRBJ2-7; 9 bases line up with TRBD1. The CDR3 is 16 residues long. Germline V gene sequence: CDR1 MGHRA, CDR2 YSYEKL. With 0 bases clipped from V and 5 bases from J, the junction kept 8 bases outside the gene matches. CDR3 loop: CASSQDSRTGAHEQYF. As DNA, the CDR3 is TGCGCCAGCAGCCAAGATAGTAGGACAGGGGCCCACGAGCAGTACTTC.

The chain is built from TRBV5-1 and TRBJ2-7, with D possibly matching TRBD1 (5 bases). Looked up from germline, CDR1 is SGHRS and CDR2 is YFSETQ. The CDR3 is 15 amino acids. Trimming stripped 3 bases from V and 0 bases from J, with 13 bases between. The CDR3 loop is CASSSHTGLSYEQYF. DNA for the CDR3: TGCGCCAGCAGCTCACATACAGGCCTCTCCTACGAGCAGTACTTC.

This clone was observed a handful of times. V and J are TRBV6-1 and TRBJ1-1, with D possibly TRBD1 on 6 matching bases. Germline V gene lookup returns CDR1 MNHNS and CDR2 SASEGT. The CDR3 length is 15 residues. The V end lost 6 bases, the J end lost 6 bases, and 20 bases lay between the germline ends. The CDR3 spells CASRLKEGGFPEAFF. CDR3 nucleotides: TGTGCCAGCAGACTAAAAGAGGGGGGGTTTCCTGAAGCTTTCTTT.

The chain employs TRBV5-5 and TRBJ2-7; 11 nucleotides agree with TRBD2. The CDR3 extends over 16 amino acids. Trimming at V came to 2 bases and at J to 3 bases, leaving 7 bases not matched to a gene. The germline gives CDR1 SGHKS, CDR2 YYEKEE (reference sequence). In nucleotides, the CDR3 is TGTGCCAGCAGCTTACCGACTAGCGGGGCGAACTACGAGCAGTACTTC. This gives the protein CASSLPTSGANYEQYF.

Only a few counts were recorded for this clone. This chain connects TRBV27 to TRBJ2-5; D is possibly TRBD1 (6 bases). Judging by the DNA end, TRBJ2-7 fits better; the J call may be wrong. CDR1 is MNHEY, CDR2 SMNVEV, per germline (reference sequence). The CDR3 loop spans 13 amino acids. The CDR3 DNA reads TGTGCCAGCAGTGACAGGATTTCCTACGAGCAGTACTTC. It is translated as CASSDRISYEQYF.

This chain links TRBV5-1 with TRBJ2-5, with a possible D match to TRBD2 (7 bases). The CDR3 has 17 amino acids. CDR1 is SGHRS and CDR2 is YFSETQ in the germline V gene. Trimming took 3 bases from V and 0 from J, leaving 18 bases between them. In nucleotides, the CDR3 is TGCGCCAGCAGCTCCCTTGGGGGGGCGGGCCACCAAGAGACCCAGTACTTC. It yields the protein CASSSLGGAGHQETQYF. Full variable domain (outside the CDR3, taken from reference TRBV5-1 and TRBJ2-5): KAGVTQTPRYLIKTRGQQVTLSCSPISGHRSVSWYQQTPGQGLQFLFEYFSETQRNKGNFPGRFSGRQFSNSRSEMNVSTLELGDSALYLCASSSLGGAGHQETQYFGPGTRLLVL.

This clone was seen just once. The germline gene is not matched at one end of the junction; a read error may be the cause. Other DNA sequences in the same sample also yield this CDR3. This chain joins TRBV6-7 and TRBJ1-1, with 9 bases aligning to TRBD1. TRBV6-7 is an ORF for which the function is uncertain. The CDR3 sequence is 17 residues long. The CDR3 DNA is TGTGCCAGCAGTGACGACAGGGGGTTTTTATTGGACACGGAAGCTTTCTTT. Protein: CASSDDRGFLLDTEAFF.

This clone was counted between two and nine times. CDR3 sequence reads: CASSGQDRGHRTQYF. The CDR3, as DNA: TGCGCCAGCAGCGGACAGGACAGGGGCCACCGGACCCAGTACTTC. The chain is built from TRBV4-3 and TRBJ2-5; 9 nucleotides align to TRBD1. The CDR3 contains 15 residues. Germline CDR1 and CDR2: LGHNA and YSLEER. The J segment lost 7 bases and the V segment lost 5 bases, leaving 11 bases of the junction unmatched.

The chain combines TRBV6-6 with TRBJ1-2; no reliable D call. Germline loops: CDR1 MNHNY, CDR2 SVGAGI (reference sequence). The CDR3 covers 12 residues. V was cut by 6 bases and J by 8 bases, with 13 bases left in between. The CDR3 DNA is TGTGCCAGCAGAATCGGGCCGGGGGGCTACACCTTC. Its protein is CASRIGPGGYTF.

The chain couples TRBV2 to TRBJ2-2; 8 bases map to TRBD1. Germline trimming cut 6 bases from V and 3 bases from J; bases unmatched to any gene: 3. Germline V gives CDR1 SNHLY, CDR2 FYNNEI. The CDR3 sequence is 14 residues long. Written as DNA, the CDR3 is TGTGCCAGCAGCCTGGACAGGGACACCGGGGAGCTGTTTTTT. This codes for CASSLDRDTGELFF.

This rearrangement joins TRBV6-1 to TRBJ1-4, with D possibly matching TRBD1 (5 bases). CDR1 is MNHNS, CDR2 SASEGT, per germline. V shed 4 bases and J shed 0 bases, with 15 bases lying between them. The CDR3 extends over 17 amino acids. CDR3 sequence: CASSAPQVSATNEKLFF. In DNA, the CDR3 is TGTGCCAGCAGTGCTCCACAGGTTTCCGCAACTAATGAAAAACTGTTTTTT.

The chain is built from TRBV5-4 and TRBJ2-3, with 10 bases that match TRBD2. This CDR3 comprises 15 residues. With 4 bases clipped from V and 3 bases from J, the junction kept 5 bases outside the gene matches. Germline-derived CDR1 and CDR2 are SGHNT and YYREEE (reference sequence). The CDR3 region is CASSPKRGGTDTQYF. The CDR3 DNA reads as TGTGCCAGCAGCCCGAAGCGGGGGGGGACAGATACGCAGTATTTT.

This clone was counted between two and nine times. This chain connects TRBV11-2 to TRBJ1-3; D is undetermined. The CDR3 has 18 residues. Germline V gives CDR1 SGHAT, CDR2 FQNNGV. V lost 3 bases and J lost 1, with 19 bases in between. CDR3: CASSLTFVRATSGNTIYF. CDR3 sequence (DNA): TGTGCCAGCAGCTTGACGTTCGTGAGGGCAACATCTGGAAACACCATATATTTT.